Detailed here is one T cell receptor beta chain. Produced via immunoSEQ multiplex PCR; TCRdb's table is partial and in-frame only. The sample records a few hundred thousand clones, approximately 84% being singletons. The sample belongs to a study of blood T cell repertoires in COVID-19. Study in general: The samples span acute and convalescent COVID-19 from the United States, Italy and Spain.

CDR1 is MGHRA and CDR2 is YSYEKL in the germline V gene. This CDR3 has 16 amino acids. V was pared by 1 base and J by 9 bases, with 19 bases between. Everyone who took part was about 18 to 90 years old, and they came from about 25 US areas. Categorization into cohorts depended on clinical history that participants reported. Recovery meant two consecutive negative NP/OP PCR tests, professional clearance, or resolved symptoms. The chain links TRBV4-1 to TRBJ2-1; tentative D call: TRBD2 (5 bases). The TCR sequence derives from a woman in her late teens or twenties who had recovered from COVID-19. Material for sequencing was PBMCs or T cells enriched from blood (not recorded which). CDR3 sequence reads: CASSQGGFAGEGEQFF. The CDR3, as DNA: TGCGCCAGCAGCCAAGGGGGTTTCGCAGGAGAGGGTGAGCAGTTCTTC.